Below are 7 T cell receptor beta chains sequenced from a single sample in a study of human T cells and chemical hapten exposure. Time point described: pre-sensitization, week 0. As to treatment: therapeutic diphenylcyclopropenone sensitization with weekly scalp DPC. TCRdb analysed the RACE reads with MiXCR anew, one entry per CDR3 protein. The sample consists of about 80,000 distinct CDR3 sequences, about 15% of them appearing once. Sequenced material: whole blood, taken in connection with sensitization to the hapten diphenylcyclopropenone (DPC). These receptors were obtained from a woman between 50 and 59 years old with alopecia areata. Some clones in this sample may be carry-over from other donors' samples.

The V call is TRBV9, the J call TRBJ1-1, with TRBD1 as a possible D gene (6 bases). V was pared by 4 bases and J by 4 bases, with 11 bases between. The CDR3 extends over 13 amino acids. Looked up from germline, CDR1 is SGDLS and CDR2 is YYNGEE. For the CDR3, the DNA is TGTGCCAGCAGCTCGCAAGGGGGCACTGAAGCTTTCTTT. It is translated as CASSSQGGTEAFF.

This clonotype was detected many times. The J gene is TRBJ2-7, the V gene TRBV29-1; D may be TRBD2 (5 bases). CDR1 SQVTM and CDR2 ANQGSEA come from the germline V gene. The CDR3 contains 12 residues. V was clipped by 4 bases and J by 0 bases, with 7 bases between them. CDR3 amino acids: CSVVRDSYEQYF. CDR3 DNA: TGCAGCGTTGTCCGGGACTCCTACGAGCAGTACTTC.

V and J are TRBV5-5 and TRBJ1-5, with no clear D. Germline V gives CDR1 SGHKS, CDR2 YYEKEE (reference sequence). This CDR3 has 16 residues. The V and J ends lost 4 bases and 1 base respectively, with 15 bases between them. CDR3 sequence: CASSPGSSRSNQPQHF. In DNA form, the CDR3 reads TGTGCCAGCAGCCCGGGCTCCTCCCGCAGCAATCAGCCCCAGCATTTT.

This CDR3 reads CASSLGPSGGNTEAFF. CDR3 bases: TGTGCCAGCAGCTTGGGTCCCTCAGGGGGGAACACTGAAGCTTTCTTT. The chain has TRBV5-6 and TRBJ1-1; 7 nucleotides match TRBD1. Losses at the gene ends were 0 bases for V and 1 base for J; bases not matched to a gene: 6. Germline V gene sequence: CDR1 SGHDT, CDR2 YYEEEE. This CDR3 is 16 amino acids long.

For the CDR3, the DNA is TGTGCCAGCATTCCGGGGGCGCCAGGAAACACCATATATTTT. Translating gives CASIPGAPGNTIYF. The J gene is TRBJ1-3, the V gene TRBV28, with D perhaps TRBD1 (6 bases). This CDR3 region has 14 residues. Germline lookup yields CDR1 MDHEN and CDR2 SYDVKM. The V gene lost 7 bases and the J gene lost 4 bases, with 14 bases spanning the gap.

The V call is TRBV29-1, the J call TRBJ2-1, with TRBD2 matching over 10 bases. This CDR3 comprises 12 residues. Germline V CDR1 and CDR2: SQVTM, ANQGSEA. The trim removed 4 bases at V and 8 bases at J, leaving 2 bases unmatched. Here the CDR3 DNA reads TGCAGCGTTGGTCTAGCGGGAGATGAGCAGTTCTTC. Translating gives CSVGLAGDEQFF.

By proportion, this clonotype is medium-sized. The chain couples TRBV28 to TRBJ2-7, with a possible D match to TRBD1 (6 bases). Germline CDR1 MDHEN, CDR2 SYDVKM. The germline V and J ends were trimmed by 3 bases and 4 bases, with 13 bases remaining between them. The CDR3 runs 14 residues. CDR3 sequence: CASSFTGLGYEQYF. The CDR3 nucleotides are TGTGCCAGCAGTTTTACAGGGTTGGGTTACGAGCAGTACTTC. Supplemented by reference TRBV28 and TRBJ2-7, the full variable domain reads DVKVTQSSRYLVKRTGEKVFLECVQDMDHENMFWYRQDPGLGLRLIYFSYDVKMKEKGDIPEGYSVSREKKERFSLILESASTNQTSMYLCASSFTGLGYEQYFGPGTRLTVT.